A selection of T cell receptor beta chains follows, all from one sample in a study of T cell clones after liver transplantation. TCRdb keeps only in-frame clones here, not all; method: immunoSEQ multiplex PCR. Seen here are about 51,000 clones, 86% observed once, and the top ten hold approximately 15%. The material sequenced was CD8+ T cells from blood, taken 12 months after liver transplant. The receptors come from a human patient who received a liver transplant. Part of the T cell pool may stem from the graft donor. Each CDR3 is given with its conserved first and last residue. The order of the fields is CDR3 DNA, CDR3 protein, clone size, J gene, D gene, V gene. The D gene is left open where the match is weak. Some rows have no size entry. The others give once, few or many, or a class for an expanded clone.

CDR3 DNA: TGTGCCAGCAGCGTAGGGCCAGGACCTAATGAAAAACTGTTTTTT
CDR3 protein: CASSVGPGPNEKLFF
clone size: .
J gene: TRBJ1-4
D gene: .
V gene: TRBV9

CDR3 DNA: TGTGCCAGCAGCTCAGAGTACAGGGTGCAAGAGACCCAGTACTTC
CDR3 protein: CASSSEYRVQETQYF
clone size: .
J gene: TRBJ2-5
D gene: .
V gene: TRBV11-2

CDR3 DNA: TGTGCCAGCAGTTTGGACAGGGGCTACGAGCAGTACTTC
CDR3 protein: CASSLDRGYEQYF
clone size: .
J gene: TRBJ2-7
D gene: TRBD1
V gene: TRBV28

CDR3 DNA: TGTGCCAGCAGCGCACAGTCCTACGAGCAGTACTTC
CDR3 protein: CASSAQSYEQYF
clone size: .
J gene: TRBJ2-7
D gene: .
V gene: TRBV5-6

CDR3 DNA: TGTGCCAGCAGTTTCTTCGACAGTTTCAATCAGCCCCAGCATTTT
CDR3 protein: CASSFFDSFNQPQHF
clone size: .
J gene: TRBJ1-5
D gene: .
V gene: TRBV28

CDR3 DNA: TGTGCCAGCAGTCCCGAAGCGGGATTATACTACGAGCAGTACTTC
CDR3 protein: CASSPEAGLYYEQYF
clone size: .
J gene: TRBJ2-7
D gene: TRBD2
V gene: TRBV6-5

CDR3 DNA: TGTGCCAGCAGCGTAACCCCAGACTCCTACGAGCAGTACTTC
CDR3 protein: CASSVTPDSYEQYF
clone size: .
J gene: TRBJ2-7
D gene: .
V gene: TRBV9

CDR3 DNA: TGCGCCAGCAACTTGGGAGTTGAGCAGTTCTTC
CDR3 protein: CASNLGVEQFF
clone size: .
J gene: TRBJ2-1
D gene: .
V gene: TRBV5-1

CDR3 DNA: TGTGCCAGCAGTCCTCTAATCCGGGGTGAGCAGTTCTTC
CDR3 protein: CASSPLIRGEQFF
clone size: .
J gene: TRBJ2-1
D gene: .
V gene: TRBV27

CDR3 DNA: TGTGCCAGCAGCCAAGTAGGGGTGGAGGGCTACACCTTC
CDR3 protein: CASSQVGVEGYTF
clone size: few
J gene: TRBJ1-2
D gene: .
V gene: TRBV4-2

CDR3 DNA: TGTGCCAGCACCTCCTCGTCGAACACTGAAGCTTTCTTT
CDR3 protein: CASTSSSNTEAFF
clone size: .
J gene: TRBJ1-1
D gene: .
V gene: TRBV9

CDR3 DNA: TGCAGCGTTGTTGGGGGAATTAAGGGCATCTACAATGAGCAGTTCTTC
CDR3 protein: CSVVGGIKGIYNEQFF
clone size: .
J gene: TRBJ2-1
D gene: .
V gene: TRBV29-1

CDR3 DNA: TGTGCCAGCAGCTATAGTGGCACTGAAGCTTTCTTT
CDR3 protein: CASSYSGTEAFF
clone size: .
J gene: TRBJ1-1
D gene: .
V gene: TRBV7-2

CDR3 DNA: TGCAGCGTAGGTGGACTAGCGGGAAGCCGGGGGGAGCAGTACTTC
CDR3 protein: CSVGGLAGSRGEQYF
clone size: .
J gene: TRBJ2-7
D gene: TRBD2
V gene: TRBV29-1

CDR3 DNA: TGTGCCAGCAGCCCACGGGGTGAGCAGTTCTTC
CDR3 protein: CASSPRGEQFF
clone size: .
J gene: TRBJ2-1
D gene: .
V gene: TRBV11-2

CDR3 DNA: TGTGCCAGCAGTCCTGACAGCCACTATGGCTACACCTTC
CDR3 protein: CASSPDSHYGYTF
clone size: medium-sized
J gene: TRBJ1-2
D gene: .
V gene: TRBV28

CDR3 DNA: TGCGCCAGCAGCCTACCGGGACAGGAGACCTACGAGCAGTACTTC
CDR3 protein: CASSLPGQETYEQYF
clone size: few
J gene: TRBJ2-7
D gene: TRBD1
V gene: TRBV5-1

CDR3 DNA: TGTGCCAGTAGTGGCCGACTAGCGGGATTCCAAGAGACCCAGTACTTC
CDR3 protein: CASSGRLAGFQETQYF
clone size: .
J gene: TRBJ2-5
D gene: TRBD2
V gene: TRBV19